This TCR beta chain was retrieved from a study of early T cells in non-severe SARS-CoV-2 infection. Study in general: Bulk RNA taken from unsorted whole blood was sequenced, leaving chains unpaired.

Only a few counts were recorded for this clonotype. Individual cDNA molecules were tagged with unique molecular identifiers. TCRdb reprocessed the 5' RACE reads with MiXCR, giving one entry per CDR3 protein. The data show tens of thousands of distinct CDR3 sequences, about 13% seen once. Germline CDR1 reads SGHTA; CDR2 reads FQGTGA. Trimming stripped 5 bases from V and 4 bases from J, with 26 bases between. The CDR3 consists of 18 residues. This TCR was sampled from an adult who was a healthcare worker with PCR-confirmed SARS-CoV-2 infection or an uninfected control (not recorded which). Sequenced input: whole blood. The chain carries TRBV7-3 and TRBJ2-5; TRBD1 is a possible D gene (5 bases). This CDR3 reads CASSAGRLGQARGETQYF. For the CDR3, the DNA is TGTGCCAGCAGCGCTGGACGCCTCGGCCAAGCTAGGGGAGAGACCCAGTACTTC. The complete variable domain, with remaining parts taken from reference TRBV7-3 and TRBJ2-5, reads GAGVSQTPSNKVTEKGKYVELRCDPISGHTALYWYRQSLGQGPEFLIYFQGTGAADDSGLPNDRFFAVRPEGSVSTLKIQRTERGDSAVYLCASSAGRLGQARGETQYFGPGTRLLVL.